This T cell receptor beta chain stems from a study of shared clonotypes between healthy human individuals. This table comes from immunoSEQ multiplex PCR, and its TCRdb copy is limited to in-frame clones, with some not included. The repertoire holds about 580,000 clones, with roughly 98% as singletons. The CDR3 has 15 amino acids. CDR1 and CDR2 (germline): ENHRY, SYGVKD. V lost 0 bases and J lost 5, with 11 bases in between. CD45RO-negative, CCR7-selected cells formed the naive CD8 fraction, which excluded terminally differentiated effector memory CD45RA+ cells. This TCR came from a young man in good health. This chain links TRBV10-3 with TRBJ1-5, with TRBD1 as a possible D gene (6 bases). The sample consisted of naive CD8+ T cells sorted from blood. The CDR3 nucleotides read TGTGCCATCAGTGAGTCTCATCAGGGGTATCAGCCCCAGCATTTT. It codes for CAISESHQGYQPQHF.